These 30 T cell receptor beta chains were all obtained from the same sample, sequenced in a study of cytomegalovirus exposure and HLA in healthy donors. This PCR relied on a set of 60 Vbeta primers and 13 Jbeta primers. Profiling relied on immunoSEQ multiplex PCR, and the TCRdb table lists in-frame clones only, not all of them. There are just over 80,000 clones in the sample; roughly 79% occur only once, and 5% to 7% lies in the top ten. Sequencing was done on a sample of PBMCs. Receptors were obtained from a man aged 18-30 years in good health and CMV-seropositive.

The chain has TRBV18 and TRBJ1-1, with TRBD1 identical over 8 bases. J gave up 6 bases and V 4 bases, and 7 bases lay outside the gene matches. The CDR3 is made up of 14 amino acids. Germline V gene lookup returns CDR1 KGHSH and CDR2 LQKENI. In nucleotides, the CDR3 is TGTGCCAGCTCACGATGGGACAGGACCCCTGAAGCTTTCTTT. Its translation: CASSRWDRTPEAFF.

V and J are TRBV27 and TRBJ2-7; the D gene is possibly TRBD2 (5 bases). Trimming removed 2 bases at V and 0 bases at J, with 8 bases between. In germline, CDR1 is MNHEY, CDR2 SMNVEV (reference sequence). The CDR3 covers 14 residues. The CDR3 DNA sequence: TGTGCCAGCAGTTTAGGAGACTACTCCTACGAGCAGTACTTC. Translating gives CASSLGDYSYEQYF.

The chain uses TRBV6-1 and TRBJ2-7; possible D gene TRBD1, 6 bases. V was shortened by 1 base and J by 0 bases, with 10 bases between the two germline ends. The CDR3 loop spans 15 amino acids. The germline V gene encodes CDR1 MNHNS and CDR2 SASEGT. CDR3 sequence reads: CASSEGGTYSYEQYF. The CDR3 bases are TGTGCCAGCAGTGAAGGTGGGACATACTCCTACGAGCAGTACTTC.

The chain employs TRBV28 and TRBJ1-2, with D maybe TRBD1 (5 bases). Germline CDR1 MDHEN, CDR2 SYDVKM. This CDR3 contains 13 residues. V shed 6 bases and J shed 5 bases, with 13 bases lying between them. The CDR3 DNA is TGTGCCAGCAGCTTAGATACAGGTTATGGCTACACCTTC. This codes for CASSLDTGYGYTF.

This chain connects TRBV19 to TRBJ2-2; tentative D call: TRBD2 (5 bases). Germline loops: CDR1 LNHDA, CDR2 SQIVND (reference sequence). The CDR3 runs 14 residues. Trimming removed 4 bases from V and 3 bases from J, with 9 bases in between. CDR3 coding DNA: TGTGCCAGTAGTAAGAGGGCCGACACCGGGGAGCTGTTTTTT. This translates into CASSKRADTGELFF.

This chain links TRBV7-9 with TRBJ1-2; D may be TRBD1 (6 bases). CDR1 SEHNR and CDR2 FQNEAQ come from the germline V gene (reference sequence). The CDR3 loop spans 14 amino acids. V was cut by 5 bases and J by 8 bases, with 18 bases left in between. In nucleotides, the CDR3 is TGTGCCAGCAGCCCGCCAGGACAGCCAGAGGGCTACACCTTC. Its translation: CASSPPGQPEGYTF.

This rearrangement joins TRBV13 to TRBJ1-5; D call uncertain. This CDR3 has 15 residues. Trimming left V 0 bases short and J 1 base short, with 7 bases between. CDR1 is PRHDT, CDR2 FYEKMQ, per germline (reference sequence). The CDR3 protein is CASSLGQRSNQPQHF. In nucleotides, the CDR3 is TGTGCCAGCAGCTTAGGCCAGCGGAGCAATCAGCCCCAGCATTTT. The variable domain in full, with the rest retrieved from reference TRBV13 and TRBJ1-5, is AAGVIQSPRHLIKEKRETATLKCYPIPRHDTVYWYQQGPGQDPQFLISFYEKMQSDKGSIPDRFSAQQFSDYHSELNMSSLELGDSALYFCASSLGQRSNQPQHFGDGTRLSIL.

The chain uses TRBV27 and TRBJ2-1; TRBD2 agrees at 7 bases. Unmatched junction bases numbered 11, after V lost 6 bases and J lost 6 bases. The CDR3 runs to 15 residues. CDR1 MNHEY and CDR2 SMNVEV come from the germline V gene (reference sequence). The CDR3 region is CASRPAGAGFNEQFF. The CDR3 coding sequence is TGTGCCAGCAGGCCTGCGGGAGCGGGGTTCAATGAGCAGTTCTTC.

The rearrangement links TRBV5-1 to TRBJ1-2; no firm D call. V lost 4 bases to trimming and J lost 8 bases, with 15 bases between them. The germline CDR1 and CDR2 sequences are SGHRS and YFSETQ. This CDR3 is built from 13 residues. CDR3 residues: CASSGEGSGGYTF. CDR3 sequence (DNA): TGCGCCAGCAGCGGGGAGGGTTCAGGCGGCTACACCTTC.

The V gene is TRBV20-1, the J gene TRBJ1-1, with 8 bases fitting TRBD1. Germline V CDR1 and CDR2: DFQATT, SNEGSKA (reference sequence). This CDR3 comprises 11 residues. V shed 6 bases and J 7 bases; nucleotides not matched to a gene: 4. The CDR3 DNA is TGCAGTGCCAGCAGGGGGCTTGAAGCTTTCTTT. It codes for CSASRGLEAFF.

This chain uses TRBV9 with TRBJ2-3; perhaps TRBD2 as D (6 bases). V dropped 3 bases and J dropped 8 bases, with 10 bases sitting between them. From germline, CDR1 is SGDLS and CDR2 YYNGEE. The CDR3 has 12 residues. CDR3 bases: TGTGCCAGCAGCGAAATCGGGGGTACGCAGTATTTT. Residues: CASSEIGGTQYF.

CDR3 sequence reads: CASRRLAVEQFF. DNA of the CDR3: TGTGCCAGCAGAAGACTAGCAGTAGAGCAGTTCTTC. The rearrangement links TRBV2 to TRBJ2-1; 7 positions match TRBD2. CDR1 and CDR2 (germline): SNHLY, FYNNEI. This CDR3 has 12 residues. Losses at the gene ends were 6 bases for V and 10 bases for J; bases not matched to a gene: 6.

This clone has just a few counts. This rearrangement joins TRBV7-6 to TRBJ2-7; TRBD2 might be the D (6 bases). The V gene's germline CDR1 is SGHVS and CDR2 FNYEAQ. Trimming took 1 base from V and 2 from J, leaving 18 bases between them. The CDR3 runs 17 residues. CDR3 amino acids: CASSLGGPGVAPYEQYF. The CDR3 DNA sequence: TGTGCCAGCAGCTTAGGGGGCCCGGGAGTGGCCCCCTACGAGCAGTACTTC.

The J gene is TRBJ2-1, the V gene TRBV10-3, with 8 bases lining up with TRBD2. V dropped 5 bases and J dropped 0; count of bases not matched to a gene: 3. The CDR3 extends over 15 amino acids. Germline V gene lookup returns CDR1 ENHRY and CDR2 SYGVKD. CDR3 DNA sequence: TGTGCCATCAGTCGTAGCGGGGCCTCCTACAATGAGCAGTTCTTC. It is translated as CAISRSGASYNEQFF.

The V gene is TRBV7-9, the J gene TRBJ2-7, with 11 bases that match TRBD2. V gave up 3 bases and J gave up 3 bases; unmatched junction bases: 1. This CDR3 has 14 residues. Germline V gene sequence: CDR1 SEHNR, CDR2 FQNEAQ (reference sequence). CDR3 DNA: TGTGCCAGCAGCTTGACTAGCGGGGACTACGAGCAGTACTTC. This gives the protein CASSLTSGDYEQYF. The full variable domain, completed using reference TRBV7-9 and TRBJ2-7, is DTGVSQNPRHKITKRGQNVTFRCDPISEHNRLYWYRQTLGQGPEFLTYFQNEAQLEKSRLLSDRFSAERPKGSFSTLEIQRTEQGDSAMYLCASSLTSGDYEQYFGPGTRLTVT.

V usage is TRBV7-2 and J usage is TRBJ2-7, with D perhaps TRBD2 (6 bases). The CDR3 is 15 residues long. Germline CDR1 SGHTA, CDR2 FQGNSA. The ends were cut back, 5 bases at V and 3 bases at J, with 17 bases in the middle. CDR3 region: CASSPGARRGYEQYF. The CDR3 DNA is TGTGCCAGCAGCCCCGGGGCTAGGAGGGGCTACGAGCAGTACTTC.

The chain has TRBV5-5 and TRBJ1-2; 8 bases agree with TRBD1. This CDR3 has 14 residues. The trim removed 4 bases at V and 5 bases at J, leaving 7 bases unmatched. Germline loops: CDR1 SGHKS, CDR2 YYEKEE (reference sequence). The CDR3 spells CASSLTGAKYGYTF. Here the CDR3 DNA reads TGTGCCAGCAGCCTGACAGGGGCAAAGTATGGCTACACCTTC.

This rearrangement joins TRBV6-6 to TRBJ2-1; 7 positions match TRBD1. CDR1 MNHNY and CDR2 SVGAGI come from the germline V gene (reference sequence). This CDR3 comprises 12 residues. Trimming cost V 7 bases and J 7 bases; bases outside gene matches: 4. The chain's CDR3 is CASTRGLNEQFF. CDR3 coding DNA: TGTGCCAGCACTAGGGGGCTAAATGAGCAGTTCTTC.

CDR3 nucleotide sequence: TGCAGCGGGGGGGAGTTGAGGGAGACCCAGTACTTC. It specifies CSGGELRETQYF. The chain joins TRBV29-1 to TRBJ2-5, with a tentative D call TRBD2 (6 bases). Trimming stripped 7 bases from V and 5 bases from J, with 14 bases between. Germline V gene lookup returns CDR1 SQVTM and CDR2 ANQGSEA. The CDR3 is made up of 12 amino acids.

The rearrangement uses TRBV2 and TRBJ2-1, with D uncertain. The length of the CDR3 is 14 residues. Germline V gene lookup returns CDR1 SNHLY and CDR2 FYNNEI. V dropped 7 bases and J dropped 5 bases, with 15 bases sitting between them. The CDR3 DNA follows: TGTGCCAGCAAAGGAGTTTCGCGTGACAATGAGCAGTTCTTC. Protein product: CASKGVSRDNEQFF.

The chain employs TRBV28 and TRBJ2-7, with 12 bases that match TRBD1. The V gene end was trimmed by 5 bases and the J gene end by 7 bases; junction bases not matched to a gene: 6. CDR3 size: 14 residues. From germline, CDR1 is MDHEN and CDR2 SYDVKM. The CDR3 DNA reads TGTGCCAGCAGTCCGGGACAGGGGGCGCAAGAGCAGTACTTC. As protein: CASSPGQGAQEQYF.

This clone was picked up a small number of times. V gene TRBV6-1 combines with J gene TRBJ1-5; maybe TRBD1 (6 bases). This CDR3 region has 13 residues. V was shortened by 7 bases and J by 7 bases, with 14 bases between the two germline ends. Germline V gene sequence: CDR1 MNHNS, CDR2 SASEGT. The CDR3 DNA reads TGTGCCAGCACAAGACAGGTGGACCAGCCCCAGCATTTT. Protein product: CASTRQVDQPQHF.

This chain connects TRBV2 to TRBJ2-4, with 9 bases matching TRBD2. Germline lookup yields CDR1 SNHLY and CDR2 FYNNEI. V lost 6 bases and J lost 8; bases outside the gene matches: 8. CDR3 length: 14 residues. The DNA for the CDR3 is TGTGCCAGCAGGCTCGGGACTAGCTTCGACATTCAGTACTTC. Amino acid sequence: CASRLGTSFDIQYF.

Only a few counts were recorded for this clone. V and J are TRBV5-6 and TRBJ2-1, with 7 bases matching TRBD2. Germline CDR1 is SGHDT and CDR2 is YYEEEE. The length of the CDR3 is 12 residues. Germline trimming cut 4 bases from V and 10 bases from J; bases unmatched to any gene: 5. Here the CDR3 DNA reads TGTGCCAGCAGCAAGACTAGCAGGGAGCAGTTCTTC. Protein: CASSKTSREQFF.

The rearrangement joins TRBV6-5 to TRBJ2-7; D perhaps matches TRBD1 (6 bases). V was cut by 10 bases and J by 5 bases, with 21 bases left in between. CDR1 MNHEY and CDR2 SVGAGI come from the germline V gene. The CDR3 consists of 14 residues. The CDR3 coding sequence is TGTGCCACGGCCCTTACAGGGCAGATAAACGAGCAGTACTTC. Translating gives CATALTGQINEQYF.

The chain employs TRBV4-1 and TRBJ2-2, with 10 bases that match TRBD1. Germline CDR1 reads MGHRA; CDR2 reads YSYEKL. With 4 bases clipped from V and 4 bases from J, the junction kept 18 bases outside the gene matches. The CDR3 length is 20 residues. Here the CDR3 DNA reads TGCGCCAGCAGCCCCCCCCGCAAAGGGGGCGGGACAGGGGCCACCGGGGAGCTGTTTTTT. It encodes CASSPPRKGGGTGATGELFF.

The rearrangement uses TRBV6-1 and TRBJ1-3; D is undetermined. Germline V gives CDR1 MNHNS, CDR2 SASEGT. The ends were cut back, 8 bases at V and 0 bases at J, with 5 bases in the middle. The CDR3 length is 12 residues. CDR3 protein: CASSNSGNTIYF. CDR3 bases: TGTGCCAGCTCCAACTCTGGAAACACCATATATTTT.

The V gene is TRBV7-3, the J gene TRBJ1-1; D is unresolved. The CDR3 contains 14 residues. The germline V gene encodes CDR1 SGHTA and CDR2 FQGTGA. V was trimmed by 4 bases and J by 4 bases, leaving 13 bases between them. As DNA, the CDR3 is TGTGCCAGCAGCTCACCGGGATCGGGCACTGAAGCTTTCTTT. Translation gives CASSSPGSGTEAFF.

The rearrangement uses TRBV7-6 and TRBJ2-7; tentatively, D is TRBD2 (5 bases). The CDR3 spans 14 residues. Deletions cut 0 bases from V and 7 bases from J, with 13 bases between. Germline assignment: CDR1 SGHVS and CDR2 FNYEAQ. The CDR3 nucleotides are TGTGCCAGCAGCTTAGCGGGTAGCGTGGGGGAGCAGTACTTC. This sequence encodes CASSLAGSVGEQYF.

The V call is TRBV29-1, the J call TRBJ2-5, with D maybe TRBD1 (5 bases). CDR3 length: 12 amino acids. Germline loops: CDR1 SQVTM, CDR2 ANQGSEA. Trimming shortened V by 5 bases and J by 2 bases, and 9 bases separated the two germline ends. CDR3 sequence (DNA): TGCAGCGTTAGACAGAGACAAGAGACCCAGTACTTC. The encoded protein is CSVRQRQETQYF.